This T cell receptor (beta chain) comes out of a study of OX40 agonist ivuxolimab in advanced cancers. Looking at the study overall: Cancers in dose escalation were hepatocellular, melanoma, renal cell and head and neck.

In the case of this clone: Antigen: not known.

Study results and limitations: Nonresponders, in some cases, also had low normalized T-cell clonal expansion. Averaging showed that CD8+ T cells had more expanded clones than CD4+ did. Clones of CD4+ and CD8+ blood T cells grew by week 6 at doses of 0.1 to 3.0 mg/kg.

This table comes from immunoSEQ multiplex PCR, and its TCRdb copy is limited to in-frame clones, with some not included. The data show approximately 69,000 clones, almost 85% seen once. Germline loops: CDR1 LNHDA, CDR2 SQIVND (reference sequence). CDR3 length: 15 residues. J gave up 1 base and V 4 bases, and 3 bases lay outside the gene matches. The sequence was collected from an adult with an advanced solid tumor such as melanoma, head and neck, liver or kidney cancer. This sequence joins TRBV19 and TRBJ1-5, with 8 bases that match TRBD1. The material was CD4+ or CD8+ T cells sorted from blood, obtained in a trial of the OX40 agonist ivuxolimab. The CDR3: CASSKTGASNQPQHF. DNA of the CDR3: TGTGCCAGTAGTAAGACAGGGGCCAGCAATCAGCCCCAGCATTTT. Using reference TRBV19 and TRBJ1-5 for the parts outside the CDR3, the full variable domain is DGGITQSPKYLFRKEGQNVTLSCEQNLNHDAMYWYRQDPGQGLRLIYYSQIVNDFQKGDIAEGYSVSREKKESFPLTVTSAQKNPTAFYLCASSKTGASNQPQHFGDGTRLSIL.